The 10 T cell receptor beta chains reported below all come from one sample, sequenced in a study of cytomegalovirus exposure and HLA in healthy donors. Primers for the PCR totalled 60 Vbeta and 13 Jbeta. The repertoire was sequenced with immunoSEQ multiplex PCR; TCRdb's copy has only in-frame clones and lacks some. The table has some 100,000 clones, roughly 74% seen once. Specimen: PBMCs. These receptors all come from a female donor in good health and CMV-seropositive.

This chain connects TRBV29-1 to TRBJ1-2; D might be TRBD1 (6 bases). Germline V gene data show CDR1 as SQVTM and CDR2 as ANQGSEA. V was trimmed by 5 bases and J by 2 bases, leaving 15 bases between them. CDR3 length: 14 residues. The CDR3 DNA reads as TGCAGCGTTAATGTGGGGGACACGAACTATGGCTACACCTTC. Translation: CSVNVGDTNYGYTF.

The chain couples TRBV12-1 to TRBJ1-2; the listed D gene, TRBD1, was not tested against the DNA. TRBV12-1 is tagged as a pseudogene. CDR3 length: 12 amino acids. The CDR3 region is CASSPDSYGYTF. CDR3 DNA: TGTGCCAGCAGCCCGGACAGCTATGGCTACACCTTC.

The chain uses TRBV10-3 and TRBJ2-1, with 8 bases lining up with TRBD2. V shed 4 bases, J shed 10 bases, and the junction held 6 bases outside the gene matches. The CDR3 loop spans 13 amino acids. CDR1 and CDR2 (germline): ENHRY, SYGVKD. The CDR3 sequence: CAISVELAVEQFF. The CDR3 DNA reads as TGTGCCATCAGTGTCGAACTAGCGGTCGAGCAGTTCTTC.

The chain is built from TRBV18 and TRBJ2-5; D is perhaps TRBD1 (6 bases). The CDR3 totals 14 residues. The germline V gene has CDR1 KGHSH and CDR2 LQKENI. Trimming removed 3 bases from V and 1 base from J, with 9 bases in between. DNA of the CDR3: TGTGCCAGCTCACCCAGGGGCCCCCAAGAGACCCAGTACTTC. Its translation is CASSPRGPQETQYF. The variable domain in full, with the rest retrieved from reference TRBV18 and TRBJ2-5, is NAGVMQNPRHLVRRRGQEARLRCSPMKGHSHVYWYRQLPEEGLKFMVYLQKENIIDESGMPKERFSAEFPKEGPSILRIQQVVRGDSAAYFCASSPRGPQETQYFGPGTRLLVL.

The chain links TRBV5-6 to TRBJ1-1; 8 positions match TRBD1. The CDR3 consists of 15 residues. Germline V CDR1 and CDR2: SGHDT, YYEEEE. The ends lost 4 bases at V and 4 bases at J; junction bases unmatched: 9. The CDR3 DNA is TGTGCCAGCAGCCCACCCAGGGGGCGGGCCACTGAAGCTTTCTTT. This encodes CASSPPRGRATEAFF. Full variable domain (missing parts from reference TRBV5-6 and TRBJ1-1): DAGVTQSPTHLIKTRGQQVTLRCSPKSGHDTVSWYQQALGQGPQFIFQYYEEEERQRGNFPDRFSGHQFPNYSSELNVNALLLGDSALYLCASSPPRGRATEAFFGQGTRLTVV.

This chain connects TRBV20-1 to TRBJ2-3; D not certain. The CDR3 is made up of 11 amino acids. Deletions cut 5 bases from V and 3 bases from J, with 6 bases between. The germline CDR1 and CDR2 sequences are DFQATT and SNEGSKA (reference sequence). The CDR3 DNA reads as TGCAGTGCTGGGCTGACAGATACGCAGTATTTT. This translates into CSAGLTDTQYF.

The chain employs TRBV6-6 and TRBJ2-3; 8 nucleotides agree with TRBD1. Germline V gene sequence: CDR1 MNHNY, CDR2 SVGAGI (reference sequence). V lost 4 bases to trimming and J lost 7 bases; unmatched junction nucleotides: 7. The CDR3 spans 14 residues. DNA of the CDR3: TGTGCCAGCAGTTGGGGTGACAGGGGATATACGCAGTATTTT. Encoded protein: CASSWGDRGYTQYF.

This sequence joins TRBV29-1 and TRBJ2-5; possibly TRBD1 for D (5 bases). Germline V gives CDR1 SQVTM, CDR2 ANQGSEA. Trimming removed 4 bases from V and 2 bases from J, with 14 bases in between. The CDR3 has 14 residues. This chain's CDR3 is CSVVSGQTQETQYF. The CDR3 DNA sequence: TGCAGCGTTGTGAGTGGACAAACTCAAGAGACCCAGTACTTC.

The chain combines TRBV30 with TRBJ2-2; tentatively, D is TRBD1 (5 bases). In germline, CDR1 is GTSNPN, CDR2 SVGIG (reference sequence). The CDR3 is made up of 15 amino acids. Trimming shortened V by 5 bases and J by 4 bases, and 17 bases separated the two germline ends. The chain's CDR3 is CAWGPGPLSTGELFF. Written as DNA, the CDR3 is TGTGCCTGGGGCCCAGGGCCTCTCTCCACCGGGGAGCTGTTTTTT.

The chain joins TRBV4-3 to TRBJ2-3; 8 bases map to TRBD2. The V and J ends lost 3 bases and 2 bases, in that order; junction bases with no gene match: 4. The CDR3 length is 15 residues. The germline V gene encodes CDR1 LGHNA and CDR2 YSLEER. Here the CDR3 reads CASSHGGGFTDTQYF. In nucleotides, the CDR3 is TGCGCCAGCAGCCACGGGGGGGGATTCACAGATACGCAGTATTTT.